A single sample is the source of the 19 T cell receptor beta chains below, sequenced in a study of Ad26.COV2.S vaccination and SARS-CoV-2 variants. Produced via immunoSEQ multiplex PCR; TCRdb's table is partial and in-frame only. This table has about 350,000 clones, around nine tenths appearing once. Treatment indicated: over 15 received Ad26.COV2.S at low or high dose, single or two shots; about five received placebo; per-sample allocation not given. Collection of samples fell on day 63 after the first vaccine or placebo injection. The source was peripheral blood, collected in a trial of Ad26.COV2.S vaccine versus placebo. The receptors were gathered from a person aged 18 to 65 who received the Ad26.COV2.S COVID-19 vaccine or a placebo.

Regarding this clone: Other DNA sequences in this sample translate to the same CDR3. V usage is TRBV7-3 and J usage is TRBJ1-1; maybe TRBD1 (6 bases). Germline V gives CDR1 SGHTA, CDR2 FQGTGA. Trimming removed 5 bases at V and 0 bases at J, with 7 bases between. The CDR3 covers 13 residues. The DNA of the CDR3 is TGTGCCAGCAGCCAGGGGATGAACACTGAAGCTTTCTTT. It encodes CASSQGMNTEAFF. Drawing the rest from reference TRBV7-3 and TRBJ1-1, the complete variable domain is GAGVSQTPSNKVTEKGKYVELRCDPISGHTALYWYRQSLGQGPEFLIYFQGTGAADDSGLPNDRFFAVRPEGSVSTLKIQRTERGDSAVYLCASSQGMNTEAFFGQGTRLTVV.

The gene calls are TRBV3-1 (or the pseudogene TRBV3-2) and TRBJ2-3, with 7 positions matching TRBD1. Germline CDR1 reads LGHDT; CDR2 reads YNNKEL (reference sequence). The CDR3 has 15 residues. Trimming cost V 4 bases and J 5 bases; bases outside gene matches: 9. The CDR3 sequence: CASSPQGGKGDTQYF. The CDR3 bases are TGTGCCAGCAGCCCCCAAGGGGGCAAAGGAGATACGCAGTATTTT.

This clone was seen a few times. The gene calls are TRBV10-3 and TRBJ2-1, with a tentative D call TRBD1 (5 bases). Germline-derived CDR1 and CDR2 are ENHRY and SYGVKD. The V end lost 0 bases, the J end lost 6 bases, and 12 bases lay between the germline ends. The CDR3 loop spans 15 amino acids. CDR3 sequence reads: CAISESVQGGNEQFF. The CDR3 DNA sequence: TGTGCCATCAGTGAGTCGGTGCAGGGCGGCAATGAGCAGTTCTTC.

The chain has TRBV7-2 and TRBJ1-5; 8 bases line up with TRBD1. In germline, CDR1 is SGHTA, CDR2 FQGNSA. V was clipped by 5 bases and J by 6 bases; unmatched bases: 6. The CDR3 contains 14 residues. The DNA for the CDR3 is TGTGCCAGCAGCCAGGACAGGGTAGGTCAGCCCCAGCATTTT. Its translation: CASSQDRVGQPQHF.

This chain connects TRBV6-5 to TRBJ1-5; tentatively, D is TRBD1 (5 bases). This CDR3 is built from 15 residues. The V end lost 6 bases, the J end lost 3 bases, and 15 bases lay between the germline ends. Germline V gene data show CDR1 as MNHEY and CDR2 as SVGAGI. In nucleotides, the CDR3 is TGTGCCAGCAGCCCGACAGCCTCGACCAATCAGCCCCAGCATTTT. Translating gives CASSPTASTNQPQHF.

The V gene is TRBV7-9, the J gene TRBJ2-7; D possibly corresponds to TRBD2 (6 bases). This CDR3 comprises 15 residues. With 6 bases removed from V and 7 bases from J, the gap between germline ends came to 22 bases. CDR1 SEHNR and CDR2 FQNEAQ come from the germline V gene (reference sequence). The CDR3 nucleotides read TGTGCCAGCAGGCGCGCGGGGAGCGGAGCGTGGGAGCAGTACTTC. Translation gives CASRRAGSGAWEQYF.

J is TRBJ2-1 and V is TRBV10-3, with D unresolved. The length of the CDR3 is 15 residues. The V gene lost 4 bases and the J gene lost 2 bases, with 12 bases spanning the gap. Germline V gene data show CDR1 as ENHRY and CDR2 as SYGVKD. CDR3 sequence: CAISVERSAYNEQFF. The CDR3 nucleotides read TGTGCCATCAGTGTGGAGCGTTCGGCCTACAATGAGCAGTTCTTC.

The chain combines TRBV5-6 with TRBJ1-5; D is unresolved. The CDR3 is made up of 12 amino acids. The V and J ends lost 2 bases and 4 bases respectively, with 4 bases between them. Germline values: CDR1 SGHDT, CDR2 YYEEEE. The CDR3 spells CASSFQNQPQHF. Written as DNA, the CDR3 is TGTGCCAGCAGCTTTCAGAATCAGCCCCAGCATTTT.

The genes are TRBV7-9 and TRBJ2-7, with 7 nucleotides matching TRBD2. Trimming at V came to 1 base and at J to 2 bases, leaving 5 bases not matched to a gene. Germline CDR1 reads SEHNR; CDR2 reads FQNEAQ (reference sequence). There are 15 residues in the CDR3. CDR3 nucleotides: TGTGCCAGCAGCTTAGACAGCGGGATAACCTACGAGCAGTACTTC. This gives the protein CASSLDSGITYEQYF. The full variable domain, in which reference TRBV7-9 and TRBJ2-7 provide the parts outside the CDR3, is DTGVSQNPRHKITKRGQNVTFRCDPISEHNRLYWYRQTLGQGPEFLTYFQNEAQLEKSRLLSDRFSAERPKGSFSTLEIQRTEQGDSAMYLCASSLDSGITYEQYFGPGTRLTVT.

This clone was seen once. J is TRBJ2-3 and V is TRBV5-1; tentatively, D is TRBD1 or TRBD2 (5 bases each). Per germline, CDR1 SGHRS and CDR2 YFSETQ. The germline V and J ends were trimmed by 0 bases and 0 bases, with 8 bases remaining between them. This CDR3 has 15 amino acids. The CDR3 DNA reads TGCGCCAGCAGCTTGGCGGGGCCTAGCACAGATACGCAGTATTTT. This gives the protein CASSLAGPSTDTQYF.

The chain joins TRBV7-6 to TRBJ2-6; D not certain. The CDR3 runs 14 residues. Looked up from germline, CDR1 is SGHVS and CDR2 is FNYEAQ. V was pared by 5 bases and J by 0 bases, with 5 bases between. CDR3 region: CASSTSSGANVLTF. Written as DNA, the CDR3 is TGTGCCAGCAGCACAAGCTCTGGGGCCAACGTCCTGACTTTC.

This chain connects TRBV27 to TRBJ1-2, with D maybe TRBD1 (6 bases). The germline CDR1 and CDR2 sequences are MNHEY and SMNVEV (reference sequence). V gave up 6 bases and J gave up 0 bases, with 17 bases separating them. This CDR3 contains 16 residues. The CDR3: CASRTTGMNSNYGYTF. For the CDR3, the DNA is TGTGCCAGCAGAACGACAGGAATGAATTCTAACTATGGCTACACCTTC.

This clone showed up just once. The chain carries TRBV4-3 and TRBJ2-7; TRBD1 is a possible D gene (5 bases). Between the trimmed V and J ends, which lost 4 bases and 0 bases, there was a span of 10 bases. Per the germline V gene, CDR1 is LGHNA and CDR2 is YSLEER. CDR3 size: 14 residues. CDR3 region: CASSLDKGSYEQYF. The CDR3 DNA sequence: TGCGCCAGCAGCCTGGACAAAGGCTCCTACGAGCAGTACTTC.

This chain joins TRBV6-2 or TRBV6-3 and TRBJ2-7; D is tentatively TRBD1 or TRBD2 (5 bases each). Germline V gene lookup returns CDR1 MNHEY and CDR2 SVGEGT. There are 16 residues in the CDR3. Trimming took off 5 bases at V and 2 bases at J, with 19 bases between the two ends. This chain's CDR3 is CASSPGTANQPYEQYF. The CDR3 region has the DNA TGTGCCAGCAGTCCCGGGACGGCAAACCAACCCTACGAGCAGTACTTC.

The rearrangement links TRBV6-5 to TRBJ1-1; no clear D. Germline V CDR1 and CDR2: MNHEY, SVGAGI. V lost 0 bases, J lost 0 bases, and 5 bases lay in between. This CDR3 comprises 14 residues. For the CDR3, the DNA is TGTGCCAGCAGTTACTCGAATGTGAACACTGAAGCTTTCTTT. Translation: CASSYSNVNTEAFF.

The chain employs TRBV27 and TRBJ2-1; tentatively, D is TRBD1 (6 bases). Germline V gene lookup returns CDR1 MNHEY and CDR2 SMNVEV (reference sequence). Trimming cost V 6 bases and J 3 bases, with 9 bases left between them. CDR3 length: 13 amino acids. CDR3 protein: CASSWTVYNEQFF. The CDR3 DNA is TGTGCCAGCAGCTGGACAGTCTACAATGAGCAGTTCTTC.

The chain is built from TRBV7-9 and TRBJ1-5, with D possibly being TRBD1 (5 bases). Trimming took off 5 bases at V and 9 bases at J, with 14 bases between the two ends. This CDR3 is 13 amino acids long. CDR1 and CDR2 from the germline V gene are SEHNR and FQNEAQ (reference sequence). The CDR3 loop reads CASSLTEIAPQHF. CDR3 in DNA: TGTGCCAGCAGCCTGACAGAGATAGCGCCCCAGCATTTT. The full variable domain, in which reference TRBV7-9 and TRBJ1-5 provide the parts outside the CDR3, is DTGVSQNPRHKITKRGQNVTFRCDPISEHNRLYWYRQTLGQGPEFLTYFQNEAQLEKSRLLSDRFSAERPKGSFSTLEIQRTEQGDSAMYLCASSLTEIAPQHFGDGTRLSIL.

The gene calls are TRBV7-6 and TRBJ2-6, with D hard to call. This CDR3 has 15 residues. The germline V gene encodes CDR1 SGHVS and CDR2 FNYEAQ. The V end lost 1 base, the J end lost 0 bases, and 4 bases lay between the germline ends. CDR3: CASSLGNSGANVLTF. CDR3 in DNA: TGTGCCAGCAGCTTAGGGAACTCTGGGGCCAACGTCCTGACTTTC.

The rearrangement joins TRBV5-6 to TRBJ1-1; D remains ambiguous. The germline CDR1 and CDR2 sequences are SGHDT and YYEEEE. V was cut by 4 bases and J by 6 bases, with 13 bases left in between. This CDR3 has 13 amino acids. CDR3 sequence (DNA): TGTGCCAGCAGCATTGGAGTCAGCGCTGAAGCTTTCTTT. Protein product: CASSIGVSAEAFF.